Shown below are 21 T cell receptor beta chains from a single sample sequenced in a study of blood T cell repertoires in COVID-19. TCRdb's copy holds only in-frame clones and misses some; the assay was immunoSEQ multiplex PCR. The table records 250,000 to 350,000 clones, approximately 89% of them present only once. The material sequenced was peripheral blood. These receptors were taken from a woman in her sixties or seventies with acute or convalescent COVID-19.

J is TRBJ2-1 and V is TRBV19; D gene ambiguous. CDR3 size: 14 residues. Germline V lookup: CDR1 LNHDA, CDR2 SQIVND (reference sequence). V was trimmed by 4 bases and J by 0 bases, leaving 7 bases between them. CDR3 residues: CASSTSASYNEQFF. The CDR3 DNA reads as TGTGCCAGTAGTACCAGCGCCTCCTACAATGAGCAGTTCTTC. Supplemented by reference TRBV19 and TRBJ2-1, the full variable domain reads DGGITQSPKYLFRKEGQNVTLSCEQNLNHDAMYWYRQDPGQGLRLIYYSQIVNDFQKGDIAEGYSVSREKKESFPLTVTSAQKNPTAFYLCASSTSASYNEQFFGPGTRLTVL.

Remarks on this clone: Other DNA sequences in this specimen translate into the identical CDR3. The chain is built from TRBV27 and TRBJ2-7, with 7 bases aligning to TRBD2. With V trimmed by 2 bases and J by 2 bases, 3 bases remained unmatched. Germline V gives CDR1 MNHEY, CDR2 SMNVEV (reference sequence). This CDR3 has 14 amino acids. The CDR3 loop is CASSLGGGPYEQYF. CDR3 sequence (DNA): TGTGCCAGCAGTTTAGGGGGAGGGCCCTACGAGCAGTACTTC.

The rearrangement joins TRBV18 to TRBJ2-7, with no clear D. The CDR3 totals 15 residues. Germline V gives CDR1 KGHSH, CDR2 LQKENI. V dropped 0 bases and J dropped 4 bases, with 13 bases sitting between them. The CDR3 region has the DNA TGTGCCAGCTCACCACCGTCTGCCCCCACTTACGAGCAGTACTTC. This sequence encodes CASSPPSAPTYEQYF.

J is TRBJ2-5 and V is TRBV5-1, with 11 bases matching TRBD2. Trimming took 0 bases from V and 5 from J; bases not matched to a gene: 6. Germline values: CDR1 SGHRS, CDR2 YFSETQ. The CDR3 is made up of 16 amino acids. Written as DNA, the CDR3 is TGCGCCAGCAGCTTGGGAGATAGCGGGAGGGCTGAGACCCAGTACTTC. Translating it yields CASSLGDSGRAETQYF. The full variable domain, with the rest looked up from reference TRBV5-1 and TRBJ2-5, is KAGVTQTPRYLIKTRGQQVTLSCSPISGHRSVSWYQQTPGQGLQFLFEYFSETQRNKGNFPGRFSGRQFSNSRSEMNVSTLELGDSALYLCASSLGDSGRAETQYFGPGTRLLVL.

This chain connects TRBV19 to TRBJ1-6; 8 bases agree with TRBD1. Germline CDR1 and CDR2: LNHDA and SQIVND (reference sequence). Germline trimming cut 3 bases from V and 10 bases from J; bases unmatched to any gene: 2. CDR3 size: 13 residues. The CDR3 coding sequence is TGTGCCAGTAGTATGGACAGGGTGTCACCCCTCCACTTT. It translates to CASSMDRVSPLHF.

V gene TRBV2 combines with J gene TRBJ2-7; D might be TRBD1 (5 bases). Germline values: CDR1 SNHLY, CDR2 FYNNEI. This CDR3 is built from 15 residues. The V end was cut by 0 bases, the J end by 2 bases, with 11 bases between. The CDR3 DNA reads TGTGCCAGCAGTGAAGCAGGGGCCGGGCCCTACGAGCAGTACTTC. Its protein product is CASSEAGAGPYEQYF. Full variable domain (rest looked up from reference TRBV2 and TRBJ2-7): EPEVTQTPSHQVTQMGQEVILRCVPISNHLYFYWYRQILGQKVEFLVSFYNNEISEKSEIFDDQFSVERPDGSNFTLKIRSTKLEDSAMYFCASSEAGAGPYEQYFGPGTRLTVT.

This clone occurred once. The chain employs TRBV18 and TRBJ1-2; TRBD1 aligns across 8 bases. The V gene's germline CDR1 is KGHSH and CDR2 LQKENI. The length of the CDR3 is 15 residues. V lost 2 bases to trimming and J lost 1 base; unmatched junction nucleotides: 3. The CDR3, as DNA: TGTGCCAGCTCACCAGGCAGGGGGCATAACTATGGCTACACCTTC. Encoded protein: CASSPGRGHNYGYTF.

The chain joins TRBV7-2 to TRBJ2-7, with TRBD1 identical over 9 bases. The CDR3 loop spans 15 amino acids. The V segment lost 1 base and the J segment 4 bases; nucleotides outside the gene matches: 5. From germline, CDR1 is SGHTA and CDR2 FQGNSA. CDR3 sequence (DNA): TGTGCCAGCAGCTTAGACGGGACAGGGTTTTACGAGCAGTACTTC. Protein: CASSLDGTGFYEQYF.

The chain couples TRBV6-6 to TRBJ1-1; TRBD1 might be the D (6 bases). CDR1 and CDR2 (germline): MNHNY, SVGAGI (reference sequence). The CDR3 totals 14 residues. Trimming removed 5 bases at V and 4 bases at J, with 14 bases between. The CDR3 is CASSKPDRATEAFF. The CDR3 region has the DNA TGTGCCAGCAGTAAACCGGACAGAGCCACTGAAGCTTTCTTT.

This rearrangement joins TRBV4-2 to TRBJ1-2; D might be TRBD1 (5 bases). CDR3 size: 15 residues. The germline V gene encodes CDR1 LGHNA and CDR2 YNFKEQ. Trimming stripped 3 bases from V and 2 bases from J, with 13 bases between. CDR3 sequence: CASSHPQGGNYGYTF. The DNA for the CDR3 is TGTGCCAGCAGCCATCCCCAGGGAGGGAACTATGGCTACACCTTC.

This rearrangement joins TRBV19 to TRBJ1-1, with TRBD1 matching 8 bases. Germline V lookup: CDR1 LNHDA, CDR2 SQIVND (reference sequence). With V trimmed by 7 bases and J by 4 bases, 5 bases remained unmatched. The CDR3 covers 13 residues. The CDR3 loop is CASITTGGTEAFF. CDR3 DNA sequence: TGTGCCAGTATTACTACAGGGGGCACTGAAGCTTTCTTT.

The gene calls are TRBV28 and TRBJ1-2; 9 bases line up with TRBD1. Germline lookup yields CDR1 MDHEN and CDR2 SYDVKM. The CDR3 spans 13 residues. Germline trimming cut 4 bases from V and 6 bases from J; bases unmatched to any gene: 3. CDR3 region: CASSSQGAHGYTF. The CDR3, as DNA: TGTGCCAGCAGTTCACAGGGGGCGCATGGCTACACCTTC.

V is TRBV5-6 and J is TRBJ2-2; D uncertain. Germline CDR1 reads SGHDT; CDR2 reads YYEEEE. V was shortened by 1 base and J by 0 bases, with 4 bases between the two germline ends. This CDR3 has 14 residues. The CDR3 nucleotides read TGTGCCAGCAGCTTGACTGCGAACACCGGGGAGCTGTTTTTT. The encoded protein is CASSLTANTGELFF.

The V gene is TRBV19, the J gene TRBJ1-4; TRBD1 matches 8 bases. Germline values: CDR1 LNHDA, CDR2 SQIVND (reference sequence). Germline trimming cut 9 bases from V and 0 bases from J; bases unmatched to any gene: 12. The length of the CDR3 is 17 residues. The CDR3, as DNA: TGTGCCAGCTGCCCCGGGACAGGTCTTGCAACTAATGAAAAACTGTTTTTT. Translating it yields CASCPGTGLATNEKLFF.

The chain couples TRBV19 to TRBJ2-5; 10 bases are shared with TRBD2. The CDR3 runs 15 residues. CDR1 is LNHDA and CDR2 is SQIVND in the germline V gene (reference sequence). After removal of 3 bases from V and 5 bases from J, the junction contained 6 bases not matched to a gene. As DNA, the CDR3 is TGTGCCAGTAGTATCTGGTCAGCGGGGGGGGAGACCCAGTACTTC. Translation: CASSIWSAGGETQYF.

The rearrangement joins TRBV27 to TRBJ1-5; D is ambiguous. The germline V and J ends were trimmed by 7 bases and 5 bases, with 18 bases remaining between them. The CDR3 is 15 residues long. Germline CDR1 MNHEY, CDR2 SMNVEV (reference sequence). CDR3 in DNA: TGTGCCAGCATCGGATATCTCTTGGCGGATCAGCCCCAGCATTTT. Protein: CASIGYLLADQPQHF.

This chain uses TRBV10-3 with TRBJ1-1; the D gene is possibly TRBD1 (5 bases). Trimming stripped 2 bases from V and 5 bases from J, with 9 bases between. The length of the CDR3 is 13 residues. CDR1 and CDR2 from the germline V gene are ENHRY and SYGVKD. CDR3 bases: TGTGCCATCAGTGAGGCAGGGCAAACTGAAGCTTTCTTT. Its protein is CAISEAGQTEAFF.

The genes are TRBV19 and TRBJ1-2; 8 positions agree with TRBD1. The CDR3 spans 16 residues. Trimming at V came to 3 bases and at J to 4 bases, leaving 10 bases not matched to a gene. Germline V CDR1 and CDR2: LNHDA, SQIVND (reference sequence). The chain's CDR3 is CASSMDRAGRSYGYTF. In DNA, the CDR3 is TGTGCCAGTAGTATGGACAGGGCTGGGCGGAGCTATGGCTACACCTTC.

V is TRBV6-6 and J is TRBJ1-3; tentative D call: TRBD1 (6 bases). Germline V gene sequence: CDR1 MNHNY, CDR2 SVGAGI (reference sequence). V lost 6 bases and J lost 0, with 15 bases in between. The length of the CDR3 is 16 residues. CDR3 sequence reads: CASRWDNSYSGNTIYF. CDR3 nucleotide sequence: TGTGCCAGCAGATGGGACAACTCCTACTCTGGAAACACCATATATTTT.

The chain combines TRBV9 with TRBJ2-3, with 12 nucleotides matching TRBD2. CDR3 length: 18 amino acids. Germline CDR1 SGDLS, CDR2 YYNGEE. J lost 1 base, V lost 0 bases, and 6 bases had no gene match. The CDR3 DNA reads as TGTGCCAGCAGCGTAGAGGCTAGCGGGAGGGCTGGCACAGATACGCAGTATTTT. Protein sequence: CASSVEASGRAGTDTQYF.

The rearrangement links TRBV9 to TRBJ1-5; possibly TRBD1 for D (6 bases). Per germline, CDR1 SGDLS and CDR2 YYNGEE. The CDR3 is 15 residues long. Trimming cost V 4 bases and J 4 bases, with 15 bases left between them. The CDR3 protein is CASSLDGTNNQPQHF. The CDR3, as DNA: TGTGCCAGCAGCTTAGACGGGACAAATAATCAGCCCCAGCATTTT.